Shown below are 6 T cell receptor beta chains from a single sample sequenced in a study of human T cells and chemical hapten exposure. Time point denoted: patch test 1, 2 weeks after DPC sensitization. Documented treatment: therapeutic diphenylcyclopropenone sensitization with weekly scalp DPC. TCRdb itself ran the RACE reads through MiXCR, one entry per CDR3 protein. The sample has more than 150,000 distinct CDR3 sequences, roughly 14% seen once; the top ten hold less than 2%. The sample here was whole blood, taken in connection with sensitization to the hapten diphenylcyclopropenone (DPC). These receptors all come from a woman in her twenties or thirties with alopecia areata. Some clones in this sample may be carry-over from other donors' samples.

This chain joins TRBV9 and TRBJ1-1, with TRBD1 as a possible D gene (5 bases). The CDR3 runs to 14 residues. CDR1 is SGDLS and CDR2 is YYNGEE in the germline V gene. Trimming removed 0 bases from V and 5 bases from J, with 11 bases in between. CDR3 sequence: CASSVDSGRTEAFF. Written as DNA, the CDR3 is TGTGCCAGCAGCGTAGACTCAGGGAGGACTGAAGCTTTCTTT. Supplemented by reference TRBV9 and TRBJ1-1, the full variable domain reads DSGVTQTPKHLITATGQRVTLRCSPRSGDLSVYWYQQSLDQGLQFLIQYYNGEERAKGNILERFSAQQFPDLHSELNLSSLELGDSALYFCASSVDSGRTEAFFGQGTRLTVV.

This clonotype appeared a few times. Here the CDR3 reads CASSLAGHGTEAFF. In DNA form, the CDR3 reads TGTGCCAGCAGCTTAGCGGGACACGGGACTGAAGCTTTCTTT. This chain joins TRBV7-2 and TRBJ1-1; D is possibly TRBD1 (6 bases). The CDR3 sequence is 14 residues long. V was pared by 0 bases and J by 5 bases, with 10 bases between. Germline V gene sequence: CDR1 SGHTA, CDR2 FQGNSA. Full variable domain (outside the CDR3, taken from reference TRBV7-2 and TRBJ1-1): GAGVSQSPSNKVTEKGKDVELRCDPISGHTALYWYRQSLGQGLEFLIYFQGNSAPDKSGLPSDRFSAERTGGSVSTLTIQRTQQEDSAVYLCASSLAGHGTEAFFGQGTRLTVV.

A few counts support this clonotype. The gene calls are TRBV30 and TRBJ2-5, with 8 bases fitting TRBD2. CDR3 size: 14 residues. V lost 3 bases and J lost 5; bases outside the gene matches: 8. CDR1 and CDR2 from the germline V gene are GTSNPN and SVGIG (reference sequence). This chain's CDR3 is CAWRSSGGRETQYF. The CDR3 DNA reads as TGTGCCTGGAGATCGAGCGGGGGACGGGAGACCCAGTACTTC.

This clonotype turned up a few times. This chain uses TRBV4-1 with TRBJ1-2; 7 nucleotides line up with TRBD1. Germline loops: CDR1 MGHRA, CDR2 YSYEKL. V gave up 1 base and J gave up 3 bases; unmatched junction bases: 8. CDR3 length: 16 residues. CDR3 residues: CASSQAPGQEHYGYTF. DNA for the CDR3: TGCGCCAGCAGCCAAGCTCCCGGACAGGAGCACTATGGCTACACCTTC.

This chain links TRBV11-2 with TRBJ1-3; 7 positions agree with TRBD1. Germline V lookup: CDR1 SGHAT, CDR2 FQNNGV. The CDR3 spans 12 residues. The V segment lost 5 bases and the J segment 9 bases; nucleotides outside the gene matches: 4. As DNA, the CDR3 is TGTGCCAGCAGCCAGACAGGGACCACCATATATTTT. This translates into CASSQTGTTIYF.

The genes are TRBV20-1 and TRBJ2-3; 9 bases match TRBD2. This CDR3 has 15 residues. The junction had 6 bases not matched to a gene; V was cut back by 1 base and J by 4 bases. CDR1 DFQATT and CDR2 SNEGSKA come from the germline V gene (reference sequence). The CDR3 nucleotides read TGCAGTGCTAGAGTGTCAGCGGGAGGTGCAGATACGCAGTATTTT. Translation: CSARVSAGGADTQYF.